This T cell receptor (beta chain) appears in the sequencing data of a study of T-cell memory formation after mild COVID-19. The table lists this clonotype with a few counts. TCRdb reanalysed the 5' RACE reads using MiXCR and keeps one entry per CDR3 protein. This sample carries under 300,000 distinct CDR3 sequences, roughly 17% of them seen once, and the ten largest clones take roughly 23%. V lost 5 bases to trimming and J lost 8 bases; unmatched junction nucleotides: 6. Per germline, CDR1 SGHTA and CDR2 FQGNSA. There are 16 residues in the CDR3. V and J are TRBV7-2 and TRBJ2-1, with TRBD2 identical over 16 bases. The origin of this receptor is a man between 18 and 29 years old who had mild COVID-19 (a few samples of this study predate the infection). Cell type and time point are not known. Input material: PBMCs or a T cell subset sorted from them (not recorded which). CDR3 nucleotide sequence: TGTGCCAGCAGCGGCCTGGGACTAGCGGGGGGGCATGAGCAGTTCTTC. It encodes CASSGLGLAGGHEQFF.